Listed here is a single TCR beta chain. This record comes from a study of blood T cell repertoires in COVID-19. Overall study context: The origin of the acute and convalescent COVID-19 samples was the United States, Italy and Spain. Sources were T cells, B-cell-depleted T cells, or PBMCs; the material itself was cDNA or gDNA.

This CDR3 comprises 15 residues. Per germline, CDR1 MNHEY and CDR2 SVGAGI. Between the trimmed V and J ends, which lost 11 bases and 2 bases, there was a span of 18 bases. In the original analysis: Researchers report that nucleated cell counts were estimated from reference gene primer amplification. Method: immunoSEQ multiplex PCR; TCRdb's copy keeps in-frame clones and lacks some. V and J calls and clone size come straight from that table; D and trimming were deduced from the DNA. The table shows about 110,000 clones, with about 88% occurring only once. V usage is TRBV6-5 and J usage is TRBJ2-2, with D perhaps matching TRBD1 (5 bases). The sequence was obtained from a woman between 50 and 59 years old with acute or convalescent COVID-19. The sample taken for sequencing was peripheral blood. In DNA, the CDR3 is TGTGCCGCGTCAGGTCGTCGGACAAACACCGGGGAGCTGTTTTTT. Translation gives CAASGRRTNTGELFF.